The 21 T cell receptor beta chains below were found in one sample sequenced in a study of shared clonotypes between healthy human individuals. Only in-frame clones appear in the TCRdb table, and some are missing; sequencing was by immunoSEQ multiplex PCR. The repertoire holds a few million clones, approximately 92% seen once, with roughly 0.14% in the top ten. The sample was naive CD4+ T cells sorted from blood. Subset defined: CD45RA+ positively selected. The receptor source for this set is a man between 18 and 35 years old in good health.

The gene calls are TRBV14 and TRBJ2-2; perhaps TRBD2 as D (6 bases). Germline loops: CDR1 SGHDN, CDR2 FVKESK. This CDR3 has 17 amino acids. The V gene lost 1 base and the J gene lost 3 bases, with 15 bases spanning the gap. The DNA of the CDR3 is TGTGCCAGCAGCCAAGCTGGGAGGCCTACCTACACCGGGGAGCTGTTTTTT. Encoded protein: CASSQAGRPTYTGELFF.

A single count supports this clone. The chain is built from TRBV10-1 and TRBJ2-1, with TRBD2 matching 11 bases. This CDR3 contains 16 residues. V lost 4 bases, J lost 4 bases, and 6 bases stayed unmatched. CDR1 and CDR2 from the germline V gene are WNHNN and SYGVQD (reference sequence). The CDR3 DNA reads as TGCGCCAGCAGTGTCAGCTCTAGCGGGGGGTACAATGAGCAGTTCTTC. Translation: CASSVSSSGGYNEQFF.

This chain uses TRBV11-2 with TRBJ2-5; a possible D gene is TRBD2 (5 bases). The germline V gene encodes CDR1 SGHAT and CDR2 FQNNGV. This CDR3 is 13 amino acids long. V lost 5 bases to trimming and J lost 4 bases, with 11 bases between them. This CDR3 is CASSPRGAETQYF. The DNA of the CDR3 is TGTGCCAGCAGCCCCCGGGGAGCAGAGACCCAGTACTTC.

The chain carries TRBV2 and TRBJ1-2; D is perhaps TRBD1 (6 bases). The CDR3 runs 14 residues. V shed 7 bases and J shed 4 bases, with 16 bases lying between them. The V gene's germline CDR1 is SNHLY and CDR2 FYNNEI. The CDR3 protein is CASIRTAPVYGYTF. DNA for the CDR3: TGTGCCAGCATTCGGACAGCGCCTGTCTATGGCTACACCTTC.

The chain links TRBV30 to TRBJ1-2, with D perhaps TRBD1 (5 bases). Trimming shortened V by 0 bases and J by 4 bases, and 12 bases separated the two germline ends. The CDR3 contains 14 residues. The germline CDR1 and CDR2 sequences are GTSNPN and SVGIG (reference sequence). CDR3 DNA sequence: TGTGCCTGGAGTGTTGGAAGGAGGGGCTATGGCTACACCTTC. Its protein product is CAWSVGRRGYGYTF.

The V gene is TRBV7-9, the J gene TRBJ2-2, with D possibly TRBD2 on 5 matching bases. Germline assignment: CDR1 SEHNR and CDR2 FQNEAQ (reference sequence). The V end was cut by 5 bases, the J end by 3 bases, with 13 bases between. This CDR3 is 15 amino acids long. CDR3 nucleotide sequence: TGTGCCAGCAGCGAGGGAAATGGATACACCGGGGAGCTGTTTTTT. Protein product: CASSEGNGYTGELFF.

The chain is built from TRBV2 and TRBJ1-5; tentative D call: TRBD1 (5 bases). The CDR3 is made up of 15 amino acids. Trimming removed 4 bases at V and 2 bases at J, with 12 bases between. Per the germline V gene, CDR1 is SNHLY and CDR2 is FYNNEI. The CDR3 protein is CASSGVGARNQPQHF. The CDR3 DNA reads TGTGCCAGCAGTGGGGTTGGGGCGCGCAATCAGCCCCAGCATTTT. Supplemented by reference TRBV2 and TRBJ1-5, the full variable domain reads EPEVTQTPSHQVTQMGQEVILRCVPISNHLYFYWYRQILGQKVEFLVSFYNNEISEKSEIFDDQFSVERPDGSNFTLKIRSTKLEDSAMYFCASSGVGARNQPQHFGDGTRLSIL.

This clone has a single count. The chain links TRBV2 to TRBJ2-3; 16 positions agree with TRBD2. V was clipped by 0 bases and J by 13 bases; unmatched bases: 4. CDR3 length: 15 residues. CDR1 and CDR2 from the germline V gene are SNHLY and FYNNEI. The CDR3 sequence is CASSEAGLAGGPEYF. The DNA for the CDR3 is TGTGCCAGCAGTGAAGCGGGACTAGCGGGAGGGCCCGAGTATTTT.

This chain uses TRBV5-5 with TRBJ2-2; TRBD1 matches at 8 bases. This CDR3 contains 16 residues. Germline V lookup: CDR1 SGHKS, CDR2 YYEKEE (reference sequence). The trim removed 5 bases at V and 1 base at J, leaving 7 bases unmatched. The CDR3 DNA follows: TGTGCCAGCAGACAAACCGGGACAGGGAACACCGGGGAGCTGTTTTTT. As protein: CASRQTGTGNTGELFF.

The J gene is TRBJ2-1, the V gene TRBV28, with TRBD2 matching over 12 bases. After removal of 5 bases from V and 3 bases from J, the junction contained 26 bases not matched to a gene. The CDR3 runs to 23 residues. In germline, CDR1 is MDHEN, CDR2 SYDVKM. The CDR3, as DNA: TGTGCCAGCAGTACGACAGGGGGCCTGACTAGCGGGGGCCTCCCCGGCTACTACAATGAGCAGTTCTTC. Translated: CASSTTGGLTSGGLPGYYNEQFF.

This chain links TRBV10-2 with TRBJ2-7; 13 bases align to TRBD2. The CDR3 covers 14 residues. The germline V gene encodes CDR1 WSHSY and CDR2 SAAADI. The junction had 4 bases not matched to a gene; V was cut back by 8 bases and J by 3 bases. The CDR3 DNA sequence: TGCGCCAGCGGCGGGACTAGCGGGATCTACGAGCAGTACTTC. This codes for CASGGTSGIYEQYF.

This chain links TRBV28 with TRBJ1-6; D is uncertain. The ends were cut back, 6 bases at V and 7 bases at J, with 13 bases in the middle. The CDR3 has 14 amino acids. The germline CDR1 and CDR2 sequences are MDHEN and SYDVKM. The CDR3 loop is CASSRAQLNSPLHF. CDR3 DNA sequence: TGTGCCAGCAGCCGCGCACAGTTAAATTCACCCCTCCACTTT.

The genes are TRBV6-6 and TRBJ2-1; maybe TRBD1 (6 bases). Trimming pared 4 bases from V and 3 bases from J, leaving 13 bases between. Germline V CDR1 and CDR2: MNHNY, SVGAGI (reference sequence). The CDR3 length is 15 residues. This CDR3 reads CASSSNRAFYNEQFF. The CDR3 DNA sequence: TGTGCCAGCAGTTCGAACAGGGCTTTCTACAATGAGCAGTTCTTC.

Concerning this clone itself: Other DNA sequences within the sample encode an identical CDR3. This sequence joins TRBV5-1 and TRBJ2-3; D unclear. The germline CDR1 and CDR2 sequences are SGHRS and YFSETQ. Trimming took off 3 bases at V and 0 bases at J, with 8 bases between the two ends. This CDR3 region has 14 residues. The CDR3 protein is CASSSDGSTDTQYF. The CDR3 coding sequence is TGCGCCAGCAGCTCGGACGGAAGCACAGATACGCAGTATTTT.

The rearrangement links TRBV9 to TRBJ2-1, with 14 positions matching TRBD2. Looked up from germline, CDR1 is SGDLS and CDR2 is YYNGEE. V dropped 4 bases and J dropped 7; count of bases not matched to a gene: 7. The CDR3 extends over 16 amino acids. The CDR3 loop reads CASSPRTSGGLNEQFF. Written as DNA, the CDR3 is TGTGCCAGCAGCCCTCGGACTAGCGGGGGGCTAAATGAGCAGTTCTTC.

A few counts support this clone. This chain joins TRBV2 and TRBJ1-6; TRBD1 aligns across 9 bases. Per germline, CDR1 SNHLY and CDR2 FYNNEI. This CDR3 contains 14 residues. J was trimmed by 8 bases and V by 5 bases; bases with no gene match: 4. CDR3 protein: CASSPTGGDSPLHF. In nucleotides, the CDR3 is TGTGCCAGCAGTCCAACAGGGGGCGATTCACCCCTCCACTTT.

CDR3 nucleotide sequence: TGCGCCAGCAATGACAGGGGAGGCTCACCCCTCCACTTT. Amino acids: CASNDRGGSPLHF. The chain recombines TRBV10-1 with TRBJ1-6; 8 bases agree with TRBD1. Germline V CDR1 and CDR2: WNHNN, SYGVQD (reference sequence). This CDR3 has 13 amino acids. With 7 bases clipped from V and 10 bases from J, the junction kept 6 bases outside the gene matches.

V gene TRBV4-3 combines with J gene TRBJ1-1; TRBD1 aligns across 7 bases. CDR3 length: 14 amino acids. Per germline, CDR1 LGHNA and CDR2 YSLEER. Trimming removed 1 base from V and 4 bases from J; junction bases left unmatched: 3. The chain's CDR3 is CASSQAYRGTEAFF. Here the CDR3 DNA reads TGCGCCAGCAGCCAAGCCTACAGGGGCACTGAAGCTTTCTTT.

The CDR3 reads CASSPRAANSVKYNEQFF. DNA for the CDR3: TGTGCCAGCTCACCCCGTGCGGCTAACTCGGTAAAATACAATGAGCAGTTCTTC. J is TRBJ2-1 and V is TRBV18; D is unclear. The V and J ends lost 3 bases and 4 bases respectively, with 22 bases between them. Germline CDR1 and CDR2: KGHSH and LQKENI. The CDR3 spans 18 residues.

This rearrangement joins TRBV9 to TRBJ2-3; D possibly uses TRBD1 or TRBD2 (5 bases each). CDR3 size: 15 residues. Trimming took off 3 bases at V and 5 bases at J, with 16 bases between the two ends. Germline V gene data show CDR1 as SGDLS and CDR2 as YYNGEE. The CDR3 reads CASSEGRASGDTQYF. CDR3 sequence (DNA): TGTGCCAGCAGCGAGGGGCGGGCCTCTGGAGATACGCAGTATTTT.

The chain uses TRBV11-2 and TRBJ2-3; the D is unclear. Per the germline V gene, CDR1 is SGHAT and CDR2 is FQNNGV. Trimming removed 4 bases from V and 10 bases from J, with 21 bases in between. The CDR3 loop spans 15 amino acids. The CDR3 reads CASSSSPGASAAQYF. The CDR3 DNA reads as TGTGCCAGCAGCTCCTCACCTGGAGCGTCCGCGGCGCAGTATTTT. Full variable domain (rest looked up from reference TRBV11-2 and TRBJ2-3): EAGVAQSPRYKIIEKRQSVAFWCNPISGHATLYWYQQILGQGPKLLIQFQNNGVVDDSQLPKDRFSAERLKGVDSTLKIQPAKLEDSAVYLCASSSSPGASAAQYFGPGTRLTVL.